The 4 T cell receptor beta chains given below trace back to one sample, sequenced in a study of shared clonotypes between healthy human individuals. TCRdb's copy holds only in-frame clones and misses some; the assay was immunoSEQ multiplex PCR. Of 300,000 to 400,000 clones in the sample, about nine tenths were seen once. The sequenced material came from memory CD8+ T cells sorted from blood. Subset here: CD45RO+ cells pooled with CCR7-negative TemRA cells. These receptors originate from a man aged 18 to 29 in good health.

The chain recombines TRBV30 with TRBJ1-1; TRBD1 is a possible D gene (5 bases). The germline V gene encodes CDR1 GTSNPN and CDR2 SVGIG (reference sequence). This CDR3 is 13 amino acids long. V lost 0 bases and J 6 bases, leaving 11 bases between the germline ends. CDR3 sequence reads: CAWSVDSGAEAFF. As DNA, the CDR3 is TGTGCCTGGAGTGTAGACAGCGGGGCTGAAGCTTTCTTT.

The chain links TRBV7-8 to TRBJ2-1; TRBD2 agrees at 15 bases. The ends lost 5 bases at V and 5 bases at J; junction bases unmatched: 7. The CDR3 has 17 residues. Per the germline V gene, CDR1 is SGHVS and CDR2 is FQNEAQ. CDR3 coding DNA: TGTGCCAGCAGCCCCGGACTAGCGGGAGGGCCTCACAATGAGCAGTTCTTC. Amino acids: CASSPGLAGGPHNEQFF.

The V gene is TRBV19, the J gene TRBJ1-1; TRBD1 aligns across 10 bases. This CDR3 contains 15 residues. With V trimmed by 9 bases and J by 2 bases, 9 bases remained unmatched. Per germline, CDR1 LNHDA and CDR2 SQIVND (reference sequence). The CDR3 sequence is CASKPGQGFNTEAFF. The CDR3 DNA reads TGTGCCAGCAAACCGGGACAGGGGTTTAACACTGAAGCTTTCTTT.

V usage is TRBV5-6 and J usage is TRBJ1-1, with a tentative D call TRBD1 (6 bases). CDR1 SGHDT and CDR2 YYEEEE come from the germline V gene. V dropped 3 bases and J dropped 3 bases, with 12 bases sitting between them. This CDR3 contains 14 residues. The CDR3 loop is CASSSLEGDTEAFF. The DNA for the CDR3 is TGTGCCAGCAGCTCTCTAGAGGGGGACACTGAAGCTTTCTTT.